Below are 25 T cell receptor beta chains sequenced from a single sample in a study of cytomegalovirus exposure and HLA in healthy donors. The PCR employed 60 Vbeta primers together with 13 Jbeta primers. The table came from immunoSEQ multiplex PCR; TCRdb's copy has only in-frame clones and leaves some out. The sample includes fewer than 120,000 clones, over 60% seen only once; the top ten take about an eighth. The sequencing sample was made of PBMCs. These receptors all stem from a man aged 25-45 years in good health and CMV-seropositive.

This clone was counted a few times. The chain joins TRBV5-4 to TRBJ1-2; 9 bases agree with TRBD1. Germline lookup yields CDR1 SGHNT and CDR2 YYREEE (reference sequence). Germline trimming cut 3 bases from V and 8 bases from J; bases unmatched to any gene: 11. The CDR3 contains 15 residues. CDR3 sequence (DNA): TGTGCCAGCAGCTCCACATACAGGGGGCGGAGAGGCTACACCTTC. It encodes CASSSTYRGRRGYTF.

The chain links TRBV7-2 to TRBJ1-4; 7 bases map to TRBD1. CDR1 and CDR2 from the germline V gene are SGHTA and FQGNSA. The CDR3 sequence is 13 residues long. V lost 3 bases, J lost 8 bases, and 3 bases stayed unmatched. CDR3 coding DNA: TGTGCCAGCAGCTTCGACAGGGAAGAAAAACTGTTTTTT. It is translated as CASSFDREEKLFF.

V usage is TRBV5-4 and J usage is TRBJ2-7; 9 bases fit TRBD1. Per the germline V gene, CDR1 is SGHNT and CDR2 is YYREEE (reference sequence). The CDR3 extends over 16 amino acids. The V segment lost 3 bases and the J segment 4 bases; nucleotides outside the gene matches: 11. The CDR3 sequence: CASSSHPGQGRYEQYF. The DNA for the CDR3 is TGTGCCAGCAGCTCACATCCGGGACAGGGACGGTACGAGCAGTACTTC.

CDR3 protein: CASSLSTDGVASYEQYF. Here the CDR3 DNA reads TGTGCCAGCAGCCTCAGCACGGACGGGGTAGCCTCCTACGAGCAGTACTTC. V and J are TRBV2 and TRBJ2-5; maybe TRBD2 (5 bases). The end of the DNA is better explained by TRBJ2-7, so the J call may be wrong. Germline CDR1 SNHLY, CDR2 FYNNEI. The CDR3 is 17 amino acids.

V gene TRBV11-2 combines with J gene TRBJ2-5; possibly TRBD2 for D (7 bases). Germline CDR1 reads SGHAT; CDR2 reads FQNNGV. CDR3 length: 15 residues. V lost 5 bases and J lost 5, with 18 bases in between. CDR3 in DNA: TGTGCCAGCAGCACTGACGAGGGGGGGCCGGAGACCCAGTACTTC. This sequence encodes CASSTDEGGPETQYF.

This chain links TRBV2 with TRBJ1-5; no clear D gene. Trimming pared 3 bases from V and 0 bases from J, leaving 12 bases between. The CDR3 extends over 16 amino acids. Germline V CDR1 and CDR2: SNHLY, FYNNEI. For the CDR3, the DNA is TGTGCCAGCAGTGAGGAGGGAAGATATAGCAATCAGCCCCAGCATTTT. Translating gives CASSEEGRYSNQPQHF.

V and J are TRBV30 and TRBJ1-2; 10 bases align to TRBD1. The V segment lost 5 bases and the J segment 7 bases; nucleotides outside the gene matches: 10. CDR1 GTSNPN and CDR2 SVGIG come from the germline V gene (reference sequence). The CDR3 is 14 amino acids. The CDR3 loop reads CAWGYRDRGRGYTF. The CDR3 coding sequence is TGTGCCTGGGGTTACCGGGACAGGGGCCGTGGCTACACCTTC.

This chain links TRBV6-6 with TRBJ1-5; D not resolved. The CDR3 runs to 12 residues. Germline V lookup: CDR1 MNHNY, CDR2 SVGAGI (reference sequence). Trimming pared 2 bases from V and 5 bases from J, leaving 4 bases between. CDR3 in DNA: TGTGCCAGCAGTTACGAGGATCAGCCCCAGCATTTT. Amino acid sequence: CASSYEDQPQHF.

A single count supports this clone. The rearrangement links TRBV13 to TRBJ2-7, with 9 bases fitting TRBD1. The length of the CDR3 is 15 residues. The V segment lost 0 bases and the J segment 3 bases; nucleotides outside the gene matches: 3. Germline CDR1 PRHDT, CDR2 FYEKMQ (reference sequence). CDR3 region: CASSLGLTGGYEQYF. CDR3 DNA: TGTGCCAGCAGCTTAGGCCTGACAGGGGGCTACGAGCAGTACTTC.

This chain joins TRBV5-1 and TRBJ2-7; weak D call: TRBD1 (5 bases). The CDR3 is 13 amino acids. The germline V gene has CDR1 SGHRS and CDR2 YFSETQ. V was pared by 5 bases and J by 0 bases, with 9 bases between. CDR3 amino acids: CASSMDNSYEQYF. The CDR3, as DNA: TGCGCCAGCAGTATGGACAACTCCTACGAGCAGTACTTC. Supplemented by reference TRBV5-1 and TRBJ2-7, the full variable domain reads KAGVTQTPRYLIKTRGQQVTLSCSPISGHRSVSWYQQTPGQGLQFLFEYFSETQRNKGNFPGRFSGRQFSNSRSEMNVSTLELGDSALYLCASSMDNSYEQYFGPGTRLTVT.

This rearrangement joins TRBV9 to TRBJ2-4; 10 bases map to TRBD2. From germline, CDR1 is SGDLS and CDR2 YYNGEE. After removal of 0 bases from V and 3 bases from J, the junction contained 12 bases not matched to a gene. The CDR3 covers 19 residues. The CDR3 nucleotides are TGTGCCAGCAGCGTAGTGTTAGCGGGGGGCCCCATTAACAAAAACATTCAGTACTTC. Its translation is CASSVVLAGGPINKNIQYF.

This rearrangement joins TRBV28 to TRBJ1-5; 9 bases match TRBD1. CDR3 length equals 16 residues. The ends lost 4 bases at V and 3 bases at J; junction bases unmatched: 7. Germline V gene lookup returns CDR1 MDHEN and CDR2 SYDVKM. This CDR3 is CASSSGTGFDNQPQHF. In DNA, the CDR3 is TGTGCCAGCAGTTCCGGGACAGGGTTCGACAATCAGCCCCAGCATTTT.

This chain uses TRBV4-3 with TRBJ2-5; tentatively, D is TRBD2 (6 bases). Germline values: CDR1 LGHNA, CDR2 YSLEER. The V end was cut by 0 bases, the J end by 5 bases, with 13 bases between. This CDR3 comprises 15 residues. The CDR3 sequence: CASSQELRGGETQYF. As DNA, the CDR3 is TGCGCCAGCAGCCAAGAGCTGCGGGGTGGTGAGACCCAGTACTTC.

The chain couples TRBV19 to TRBJ2-1, with 9 nucleotides matching TRBD1. V lost 5 bases and J lost 4; bases outside the gene matches: 3. This CDR3 contains 14 residues. Per the germline V gene, CDR1 is LNHDA and CDR2 is SQIVND (reference sequence). CDR3 coding DNA: TGTGCCAGTAGTCTACAGGGGGCTTACAATGAGCAGTTCTTC. As protein: CASSLQGAYNEQFF.

CDR3 coding DNA: TGTGCCAGCAGCGGCGGAGGGACTAGCCGCCCGAATGAGCAGTTCTTC. This gives the protein CASSGGGTSRPNEQFF. This chain links TRBV9 with TRBJ2-1, with TRBD2 matching 9 bases. The CDR3 has 16 amino acids. V was pared by 3 bases and J by 7 bases, with 11 bases of the junction left unmatched. Germline loops: CDR1 SGDLS, CDR2 YYNGEE.

The genes are TRBV10-3 and TRBJ2-2; D gene uncertain. Trimming pared 10 bases from V and 3 bases from J, leaving 12 bases between. CDR3 size: 13 residues. Germline V gene lookup returns CDR1 ENHRY and CDR2 SYGVKD. The CDR3 spells CATKSRDTGELFF. The CDR3 DNA is TGTGCCACCAAGTCCCGGGACACCGGGGAGCTGTTTTTT.

The chain links TRBV7-9 to TRBJ1-5; D uncertain. V lost 1 base and J 7 bases, leaving 8 bases between the germline ends. The length of the CDR3 is 13 residues. Germline CDR1 and CDR2: SEHNR and FQNEAQ (reference sequence). DNA of the CDR3: TGTGCCAGCAGCTTAGGCGGTGGGCAGCCCCAGCATTTT. Encoded protein: CASSLGGGQPQHF.

The chain has TRBV7-2 and TRBJ2-7; the match to TRBD1 covers 9 bases. The CDR3 is 15 amino acids. The germline CDR1 and CDR2 sequences are SGHTA and FQGNSA. The V segment lost 5 bases and the J segment 4 bases; nucleotides outside the gene matches: 9. CDR3 protein: CASSVSGTGHYEQYF. In nucleotides, the CDR3 is TGTGCCAGCAGCGTCTCCGGGACAGGGCATTACGAGCAGTACTTC.

This clone turned up a few times. CDR3 bases: TGTGCCAGCAGTTACCAGGGGGTCGGGGCCAACGTCCTGACTTTC. It encodes CASSYQGVGANVLTF. This rearrangement joins TRBV6-6 to TRBJ2-6; TRBD1 matches at 7 bases. This CDR3 has 15 residues. V shed 2 bases, J shed 4 bases, and the junction held 2 bases outside the gene matches. Germline lookup yields CDR1 MNHNY and CDR2 SVGAGI (reference sequence).

The genes are TRBV7-2 and TRBJ1-1, with 10 bases identical to TRBD1. Germline CDR1 SGHTA, CDR2 FQGNSA. This CDR3 comprises 15 residues. V dropped 5 bases and J dropped 6; count of bases not matched to a gene: 9. This CDR3 is CASSVDRGRVAEAFF. The CDR3 nucleotides read TGTGCCAGCAGCGTTGACAGGGGGCGCGTCGCTGAAGCTTTCTTT.

This sequence joins TRBV7-9 and TRBJ2-5; TRBD1 might be the D (5 bases). V was shortened by 6 bases and J by 5 bases, with 19 bases between the two germline ends. The CDR3 runs to 15 residues. Germline CDR1 SEHNR, CDR2 FQNEAQ (reference sequence). CDR3 protein: CASRPGSNSWETQYF. The DNA for the CDR3 is TGTGCCAGCAGACCAGGGTCGAATAGTTGGGAGACCCAGTACTTC.

This chain uses TRBV4-3 with TRBJ2-2, with TRBD1 matching 10 bases. Looked up from germline, CDR1 is LGHNA and CDR2 is YSLEER. The junction had 2 bases not matched to a gene; V was cut back by 3 bases and J by 4 bases. CDR3 length: 15 residues. The CDR3 spells CASSQDRGSTGELFF. CDR3 DNA: TGCGCCAGCAGCCAGGACAGGGGGAGCACCGGGGAGCTGTTTTTT.

In its sample, this clone was seen a few times. For the CDR3, the DNA is TGTGCCAGCAGCTTAGCCGAACAGGGGGCGTTTTACGAGCAGTACTTC. This encodes CASSLAEQGAFYEQYF. This rearrangement joins TRBV7-4 to TRBJ2-7; TRBD1 aligns across 9 bases. The ends lost 0 bases at V and 4 bases at J; junction bases unmatched: 7. The CDR3 spans 16 residues. The germline CDR1 and CDR2 sequences are SGHVT and SQSDAQ. The variable domain in full, with the rest retrieved from reference TRBV7-4 and TRBJ2-7, is GAGVSQSPRYKVAKRGRDVALRCDSISGHVTLYWYRQTLGQGSEVLTYSQSDAQRDKSGRPSGRFSAERPERSVSTLKIQRTEQGDSAVYLCASSLAEQGAFYEQYFGPGTRLTVT.

The rearrangement joins TRBV11-2 to TRBJ1-1; TRBD1 might be the D (5 bases). CDR3 size: 13 residues. Deletions cut 5 bases from V and 2 bases from J, with 9 bases between. Germline lookup yields CDR1 SGHAT and CDR2 FQNNGV. CDR3 sequence (DNA): TGTGCCAGCAGCCTCGGGGGTAACACTGAAGCTTTCTTT. Protein product: CASSLGGNTEAFF.

The gene calls are TRBV5-6 and TRBJ1-6; perhaps TRBD1 as D (5 bases). Trimming shortened V by 4 bases and J by 8 bases, and 16 bases separated the two germline ends. This CDR3 has 15 residues. Germline lookup yields CDR1 SGHDT and CDR2 YYEEEE. The CDR3, as DNA: TGTGCCAGCAGCCGAGGAGGCAGGGAGGATTCACCCCTCCACTTT. Translated: CASSRGGREDSPLHF.